Shown below are 25 T cell receptor beta chains from a single sample sequenced in a study of T cell changes during pregnancy in multiple sclerosis. Only in-frame clones appear in the TCRdb table, and some are missing; sequencing was by immunoSEQ multiplex PCR. Of about 56,000 clones in the sample, just over 90% were seen once. The starting material was peripheral blood, obtained in the first trimester of pregnancy. The receptor source for this set is a female donor in good health, enrolled as a control in a pregnancy study.

The chain uses TRBV4-2 and TRBJ2-3; TRBD2 aligns across 10 bases. There are 17 residues in the CDR3. Germline assignment: CDR1 LGHNA and CDR2 YNFKEQ. V gave up 3 bases and J gave up 0 bases; unmatched junction bases: 6. CDR3 in DNA: TGTGCCAGCAGCCACCCACTTAGCGGGGGGAGCACAGATACGCAGTATTTT. Its translation is CASSHPLSGGSTDTQYF.

This sequence joins TRBV15 and TRBJ2-1, with TRBD1 matching over 9 bases. The germline V gene encodes CDR1 LNHNV and CDR2 YYDKDF (reference sequence). The CDR3 consists of 15 residues. The V and J ends lost 0 bases and 8 bases, in that order; junction bases with no gene match: 5. CDR3 nucleotides: TGTGCCACCAGCAGAGATAGACAGGGGGTTGATGAGCAGTTCTTC. Its translation is CATSRDRQGVDEQFF.

The V call is TRBV28, the J call TRBJ1-5; D is unresolved. Trimming left V 7 bases short and J 5 bases short, with 15 bases between. The CDR3 consists of 14 residues. CDR1 and CDR2 (germline): MDHEN, SYDVKM. CDR3 region: CASNPPGLYQPQHF. The CDR3 nucleotides read TGTGCCAGCAACCCCCCGGGTTTGTATCAGCCCCAGCATTTT.

The J gene is TRBJ2-7, the V gene TRBV28; 7 bases align to TRBD2. The CDR3 covers 12 residues. The trim removed 7 bases at V and 5 bases at J, leaving 5 bases unmatched. Germline values: CDR1 MDHEN, CDR2 SYDVKM. CDR3 sequence (DNA): TGTGCCAGCACCTCTAGCGGAGACGAGCAGTACTTC. Translated: CASTSSGDEQYF. Supplemented by reference TRBV28 and TRBJ2-7, the full variable domain reads DVKVTQSSRYLVKRTGEKVFLECVQDMDHENMFWYRQDPGLGLRLIYFSYDVKMKEKGDIPEGYSVSREKKERFSLILESASTNQTSMYLCASTSSGDEQYFGPGTRLTVT.

This chain connects TRBV19 to TRBJ1-1, with TRBD1 identical over 9 bases. Germline values: CDR1 LNHDA, CDR2 SQIVND (reference sequence). The CDR3 contains 14 residues. Germline trimming cut 5 bases from V and 0 bases from J; bases unmatched to any gene: 1. Written as DNA, the CDR3 is TGTGCCAGTAGTCGGGACAGGGTGAACACTGAAGCTTTCTTT. Translated, it gives CASSRDRVNTEAFF.

The rearrangement joins TRBV11-2 to TRBJ2-3, with a possible D match to TRBD2 (5 bases). V gave up 5 bases and J gave up 4 bases, with 13 bases separating them. The CDR3 extends over 14 amino acids. Germline V CDR1 and CDR2: SGHAT, FQNNGV. CDR3 coding DNA: TGTGCCAGCAGCCACGGAGCGGCTGCAGATACGCAGTATTTT. It translates to CASSHGAAADTQYF.

J is TRBJ2-7 and V is TRBV11-2; no clear D gene. Germline values: CDR1 SGHAT, CDR2 FQNNGV. Trimming removed 4 bases from V and 2 bases from J, with 9 bases in between. The CDR3 totals 13 residues. The DNA for the CDR3 is TGTGCCAGCAGCTCGTACTCCGCCTACGAGCAGTACTTC. Encoded protein: CASSSYSAYEQYF.

This clone showed up just a few times. The chain combines TRBV5-8 with TRBJ1-1, with unresolved D. With 4 bases removed from V and 5 bases from J, the gap between germline ends came to 9 bases. From germline, CDR1 is SGHTS and CDR2 YDEGEE. The CDR3 contains 12 residues. The CDR3 nucleotides read TGTGCCAGCAGCCTCCGGCGGACTGAAGCTTTCTTT. Encoded protein: CASSLRRTEAFF.

V is TRBV4-1 and J is TRBJ1-2; 7 bases map to TRBD1. The CDR3 spans 15 residues. Trimming at V came to 0 bases and at J to 5 bases, leaving 6 bases not matched to a gene. The germline V gene encodes CDR1 MGHRA and CDR2 YSYEKL. CDR3 region: CASSQEGDSLYGYTF. DNA for the CDR3: TGCGCCAGCAGCCAAGAGGGGGACAGTTTATATGGCTACACCTTC.

DNA of the CDR3: TGTGCCAGCAGCGGCCCTCTAGCGGGAGAAGAGACCCAGTACTTC. This sequence encodes CASSGPLAGEETQYF. The rearrangement uses TRBV28 and TRBJ2-5; 10 bases agree with TRBD2. J lost 3 bases, V lost 6 bases, and 7 bases had no gene match. In germline, CDR1 is MDHEN, CDR2 SYDVKM. This CDR3 is built from 15 residues.

This rearrangement joins TRBV5-5 to TRBJ2-5; TRBD1 matches at 7 bases. Germline V gene data show CDR1 as SGHKS and CDR2 as YYEKEE (reference sequence). Trimming took 0 bases from V and 2 from J; bases not matched to a gene: 7. The CDR3 has 16 amino acids. CDR3 in amino acids: CASSLARGQRQETQYF. The DNA for the CDR3 is TGTGCCAGCAGCTTGGCCAGGGGACAGCGACAAGAGACCCAGTACTTC.

The V gene is TRBV13, the J gene TRBJ1-1; D uncertain. Trimming cost V 3 bases and J 0 bases, with 5 bases left between them. Germline V gives CDR1 PRHDT, CDR2 FYEKMQ (reference sequence). The CDR3 has 13 residues. In nucleotides, the CDR3 is TGTGCCAGCAGCTTTATCTTGAACACTGAAGCTTTCTTT. Translating gives CASSFILNTEAFF.

V and J are TRBV18 and TRBJ2-1; TRBD1 aligns across 7 bases. The trim removed 5 bases at V and 5 bases at J, leaving 6 bases unmatched. CDR1 is KGHSH and CDR2 is LQKENI in the germline V gene. CDR3 length: 14 amino acids. CDR3 nucleotide sequence: TGTGCCAGCTCAACAGACAGGGAAAACAATGAGCAGTTCTTC. This encodes CASSTDRENNEQFF.

The gene calls are TRBV18 and TRBJ2-7; 9 nucleotides line up with TRBD2. This CDR3 has 16 amino acids. Germline CDR1 KGHSH, CDR2 LQKENI. Unmatched junction bases numbered 9, after V lost 4 bases and J lost 2 bases. The CDR3 sequence: CASSLRTSELTYEQYF. CDR3 DNA sequence: TGTGCCAGCTCACTGCGGACTAGCGAGCTAACCTACGAGCAGTACTTC.

The CDR3 loop reads CASTLDSVGYQPQHF. The CDR3 bases are TGTGCCAGCACCCTGGACAGCGTAGGGTATCAGCCCCAGCATTTT. V gene TRBV28 combines with J gene TRBJ1-5; tentatively, D is TRBD1 (6 bases). The CDR3 totals 15 residues. V was cut by 7 bases and J by 5 bases, with 18 bases left in between. From germline, CDR1 is MDHEN and CDR2 SYDVKM.

The chain has TRBV2 and TRBJ2-7; possibly TRBD1 for D (6 bases). The CDR3 runs to 15 residues. V lost 4 bases and J lost 4, with 17 bases in between. Per the germline V gene, CDR1 is SNHLY and CDR2 is FYNNEI. The CDR3 bases are TGTGCCAGCAGTGTTGATGCGAAAGGGGGATACGAGCAGTACTTC. Protein: CASSVDAKGGYEQYF.

The chain carries TRBV5-1 and TRBJ2-1, with 10 nucleotides matching TRBD2. CDR1 and CDR2 (germline): SGHRS, YFSETQ. V was pared by 1 base and J by 3 bases, with 4 bases of the junction left unmatched. The CDR3 runs to 16 residues. The CDR3 region has the DNA TGCGCCAGCAGCTTGTCTTGGACTAGCGGCTACAATGAGCAGTTCTTC. It yields the protein CASSLSWTSGYNEQFF.

V usage is TRBV19 and J usage is TRBJ1-1; D is possibly TRBD1 (5 bases). Trimming removed 8 bases at V and 9 bases at J, with 16 bases between. The CDR3 covers 12 residues. Germline CDR1 reads LNHDA; CDR2 reads SQIVND (reference sequence). The CDR3 protein is CASALGGFQAFF. As DNA, the CDR3 is TGTGCCAGTGCCCTCGGGGGTTTCCAAGCTTTCTTT.

The rearrangement joins TRBV5-6 to TRBJ2-5, with D tentatively TRBD2 (5 bases). Per germline, CDR1 SGHDT and CDR2 YYEEEE. Trimming stripped 6 bases from V and 5 bases from J, with 14 bases between. This CDR3 region has 13 residues. DNA for the CDR3: TGTGCCAGCATCCGGACTGGATTGGAGACCCAGTACTTC. This codes for CASIRTGLETQYF.

The rearrangement uses TRBV7-3 and TRBJ1-1; D is unclear. CDR3 size: 14 residues. Trimming removed 1 base at V and 3 bases at J, with 9 bases between. Germline V lookup: CDR1 SGHTA, CDR2 FQGTGA. The CDR3 sequence: CASSLSLRDTEAFF. CDR3 bases: TGTGCCAGCAGCTTAAGTTTACGGGACACTGAAGCTTTCTTT. The entire variable domain, with the rest obtained from reference TRBV7-3 and TRBJ1-1, is as follows: GAGVSQTPSNKVTEKGKYVELRCDPISGHTALYWYRQSLGQGPEFLIYFQGTGAADDSGLPNDRFFAVRPEGSVSTLKIQRTERGDSAVYLCASSLSLRDTEAFFGQGTRLTVV.

CDR3 DNA sequence: TGCGCCAGCAGCCAAGATCGAGGGACAGGGTACTACGAGCAGTACTTC. Its protein product is CASSQDRGTGYYEQYF. The rearrangement links TRBV4-1 to TRBJ2-7; 9 nucleotides line up with TRBD1. J lost 3 bases, V lost 0 bases, and 6 bases had no gene match. The CDR3 spans 16 residues. Germline CDR1 is MGHRA and CDR2 is YSYEKL.

Here the CDR3 reads CASSWTSGAAYNEQFF. Written as DNA, the CDR3 is TGCGCCAGCAGCTGGACTAGCGGGGCCGCCTACAATGAGCAGTTCTTC. The rearrangement uses TRBV5-1 and TRBJ2-1; 12 bases are a match to TRBD2. Unmatched junction bases numbered 3, after V lost 3 bases and J lost 2 bases. The CDR3 contains 16 residues. CDR1 is SGHRS, CDR2 YFSETQ, per germline.

The chain uses TRBV9 and TRBJ2-1; 12 bases fit TRBD2. Germline CDR1 SGDLS, CDR2 YYNGEE. J lost 5 bases, V lost 4 bases, and 7 bases had no gene match. The CDR3 loop spans 16 amino acids. Written as DNA, the CDR3 is TGTGCCAGCAGCACTCGACTAGCGGGAGATCACAATGAGCAGTTCTTC. It specifies CASSTRLAGDHNEQFF.

This clone has a single count. The V call is TRBV27, the J call TRBJ2-3; weak D call: TRBD2 (6 bases). This CDR3 comprises 16 residues. Per germline, CDR1 MNHEY and CDR2 SMNVEV (reference sequence). V gave up 1 base and J gave up 1 base, with 12 bases separating them. In DNA, the CDR3 is TGTGCCAGCAGTTTATTCGAGTGGGGGGGCACAGATACGCAGTATTTT. Translation gives CASSLFEWGGTDTQYF.

The chain uses TRBV12-5 and TRBJ2-6, with D possibly being TRBD2 (6 bases). The CDR3 runs to 16 residues. Between the trimmed V and J ends, which lost 7 bases and 4 bases, there was a span of 17 bases. CDR1 is LGHNT and CDR2 is FRNRAP in the germline V gene. The CDR3 region is CASALGGGSGANVLTF. CDR3 sequence (DNA): TGTGCTAGTGCCCTGGGGGGAGGCTCGGGGGCCAACGTCCTGACTTTC.